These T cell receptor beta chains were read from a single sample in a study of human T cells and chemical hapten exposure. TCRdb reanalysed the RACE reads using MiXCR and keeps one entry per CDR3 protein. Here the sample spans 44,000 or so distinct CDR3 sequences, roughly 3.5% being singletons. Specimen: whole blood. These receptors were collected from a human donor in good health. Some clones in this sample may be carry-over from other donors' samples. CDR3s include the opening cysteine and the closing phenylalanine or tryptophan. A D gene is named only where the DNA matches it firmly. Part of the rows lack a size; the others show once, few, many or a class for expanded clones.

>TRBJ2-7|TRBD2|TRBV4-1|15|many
CASSQVSSGNYEQYF
TGCGCCAGCAGCCAAGTGTCTAGCGGAAATTACGAGCAGTACTTC
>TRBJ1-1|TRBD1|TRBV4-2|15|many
CASSQDRDRASEAFF
TGTGCCAGCAGCCAAGATCGCGACAGGGCCTCTGAAGCTTTCTTT
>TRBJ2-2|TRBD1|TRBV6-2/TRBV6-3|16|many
CASTILGTGTVGELFF
TGTGCCAGCACGATTCTCGGGACAGGGACCGTCGGGGAGCTGTTTTTT
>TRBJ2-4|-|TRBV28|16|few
CASSLWSDLAKNIQYF
TGTGCCAGCAGTTTATGGTCAGATCTAGCCAAAAACATTCAGTACTTC
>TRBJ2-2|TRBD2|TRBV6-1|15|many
CASRVGVAGTGELFF
TGTGCCAGCAGGGTTGGGGTAGCGGGAACCGGGGAGCTGTTTTTT
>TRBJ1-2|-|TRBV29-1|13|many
CSVDMGRFYGYTF
TGCAGCGTTGATATGGGACGTTTCTATGGCTACACCTTC
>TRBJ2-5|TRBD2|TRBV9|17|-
CASSVDPSGGVQETQYF
TGTGCCAGCAGCGTAGACCCTAGCGGAGGAGTTCAAGAGACCCAGTACTTC
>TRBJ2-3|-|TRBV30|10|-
CAWSIGTQYF
TGTGCCTGGAGTATTGGTACGCAGTATTTT
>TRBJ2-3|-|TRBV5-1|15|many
CASCQLVADTDTQYF
TGCGCCAGTTGTCAGCTGGTAGCGGACACAGATACGCAGTATTTT
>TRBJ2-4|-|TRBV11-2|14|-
CASTKSGTWDIQYF
TGTGCCAGTACAAAAAGCGGTACATGGGACATTCAGTACTTC
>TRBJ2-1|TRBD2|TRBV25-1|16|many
CASSEFGGRASNEQFF
TGTGCCAGCAGTGAATTCGGCGGGAGGGCCTCCAATGAGCAGTTCTTC
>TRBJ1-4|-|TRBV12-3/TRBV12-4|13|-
CASTGQTNEKLFF
TGTGCCAGCACCGGACAGACTAATGAAAAACTGTTTTTT
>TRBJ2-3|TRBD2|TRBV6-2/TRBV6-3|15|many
CASSYGAGVADTQYF
TGTGCCAGCAGTTACGGAGCGGGAGTTGCAGATACGCAGTATTTT
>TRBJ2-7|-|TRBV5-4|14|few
CASSPEAAQREQYF
TGTGCCAGCAGCCCGGAAGCGGCCCAACGGGAGCAGTACTTC
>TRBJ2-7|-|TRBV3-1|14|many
CASSPQTSSYEQYF
TGTGCCAGCAGCCCACAAACTAGTTCCTACGAGCAGTACTTC
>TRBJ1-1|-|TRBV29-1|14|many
CSVSLSRGNTEAFF
TGCAGCGTCTCCCTCAGCAGGGGTAACACTGAAGCTTTCTTT
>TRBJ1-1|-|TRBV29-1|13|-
CSVGGRANTEAFF
TGCAGCGTTGGCGGCAGGGCGAACACTGAAGCTTTCTTT
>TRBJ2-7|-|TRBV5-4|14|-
CASSLTTPGYEQYF
TGTGCCAGCAGCTTGACGACACCCGGTTACGAGCAGTACTTC
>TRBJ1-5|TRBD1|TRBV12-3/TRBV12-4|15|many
CASSLRDRGNQPQHF
TGTGCCAGCAGTTTGAGGGACAGGGGAAATCAGCCCCAGCATTTT
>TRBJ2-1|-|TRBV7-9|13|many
CASSLGRYNEQFF
TGTGCCAGCAGCTTGGGGCGGTACAATGAGCAGTTCTTC
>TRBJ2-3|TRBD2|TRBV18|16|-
CASSPPGLAEGTTQYF
TGTGCCAGCTCACCACCGGGACTAGCGGAGGGGACTACGCAGTATTTT
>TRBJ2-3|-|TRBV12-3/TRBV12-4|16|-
CASSLVQGMGADTQYF
TGTGCCAGCAGTTTAGTCCAGGGGATGGGCGCAGATACGCAGTATTTT
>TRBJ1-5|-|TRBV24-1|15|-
CATSSDRYSNQPQHF
TGTGCCACCAGCAGCGATCGTTATAGCAATCAGCCCCAGCATTTT
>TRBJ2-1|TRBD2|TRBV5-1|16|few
CASSPLWREGHSEQFF
TGCGCCAGCAGCCCTTTGTGGCGGGAGGGCCATAGTGAGCAGTTCTTC
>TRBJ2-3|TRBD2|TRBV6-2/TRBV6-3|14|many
CASSPSGRASGQYF
TGTGCCAGCAGCCCTAGCGGGAGGGCCAGTGGGCAGTATTTT
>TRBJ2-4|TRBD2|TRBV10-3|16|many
CAISDPSGRGRNIQYF
TGTGCCATCAGTGACCCTAGCGGGAGAGGGAGAAACATTCAGTACTTC
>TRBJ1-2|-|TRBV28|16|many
CASSLRGAGLSYGYTF
TGTGCCAGCAGTTTAAGAGGCGCAGGGCTCAGCTATGGCTACACCTTC
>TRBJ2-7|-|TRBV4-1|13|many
CASSQQVTYEQYF
TGCGCCAGCAGCCAGCAGGTTACCTACGAGCAGTACTTC
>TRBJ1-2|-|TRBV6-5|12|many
CASSPGGYGYTF
TGTGCCAGCAGTCCGGGGGGCTATGGCTACACCTTC
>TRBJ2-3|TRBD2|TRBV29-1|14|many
CSVAGTSNTDTQYF
TGCAGCGTTGCGGGGACTAGCAACACAGATACGCAGTATTTT
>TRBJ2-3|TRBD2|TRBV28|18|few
CASSLGPGLAGERDTQYF
TGTGCCAGCAGTTTGGGTCCGGGACTAGCGGGAGAAAGAGATACGCAGTATTTT
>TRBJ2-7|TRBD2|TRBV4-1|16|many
CASSPRSGRTLDEQYF
TGCGCCAGCAGCCCCAGGAGCGGGAGGACACTCGACGAGCAGTACTTC
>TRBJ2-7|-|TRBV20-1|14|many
CSLKAAGDVHEQYF
TGCAGTCTCAAGGCGGCCGGAGACGTCCACGAGCAGTACTTC
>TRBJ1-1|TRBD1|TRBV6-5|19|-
CASSYSAHWTGSRSTEAFF
TGTGCCAGCAGTTACTCGGCCCACTGGACAGGGTCGCGGAGCACTGAAGCTTTCTTT
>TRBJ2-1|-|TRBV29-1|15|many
CSVGGVGETGNEQFF
TGCAGCGTTGGGGGAGTGGGGGAGACCGGCAATGAGCAGTTCTTC
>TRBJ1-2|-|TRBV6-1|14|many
CASSEAAVIGGYTF
TGTGCCAGCAGTGAAGCCGCGGTGATAGGAGGCTACACCTTC
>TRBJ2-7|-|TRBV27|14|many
CASSLDGRGGEQYF
TGTGCCAGCAGTTTGGACGGCAGGGGTGGCGAGCAGTACTTC
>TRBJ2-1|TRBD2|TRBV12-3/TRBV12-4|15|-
CASSRGTSGYNEQFF
TGTGCCAGCTCAAGGGGGACTAGCGGGTACAATGAGCAGTTCTTC
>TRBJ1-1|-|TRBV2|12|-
CASSVDLPEAFF
TGTGCCAGCAGTGTGGATTTGCCTGAAGCTTTCTTT
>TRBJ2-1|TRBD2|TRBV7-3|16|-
CASSQGLAGSYNEQFF
TGTGCCAGCAGCCAAGGACTAGCGGGATCCTACAATGAGCAGTTCTTC
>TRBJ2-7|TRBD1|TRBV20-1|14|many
CSARRQGATYEQYF
TGCAGTGCTAGACGACAGGGGGCTACCTACGAGCAGTACTTC